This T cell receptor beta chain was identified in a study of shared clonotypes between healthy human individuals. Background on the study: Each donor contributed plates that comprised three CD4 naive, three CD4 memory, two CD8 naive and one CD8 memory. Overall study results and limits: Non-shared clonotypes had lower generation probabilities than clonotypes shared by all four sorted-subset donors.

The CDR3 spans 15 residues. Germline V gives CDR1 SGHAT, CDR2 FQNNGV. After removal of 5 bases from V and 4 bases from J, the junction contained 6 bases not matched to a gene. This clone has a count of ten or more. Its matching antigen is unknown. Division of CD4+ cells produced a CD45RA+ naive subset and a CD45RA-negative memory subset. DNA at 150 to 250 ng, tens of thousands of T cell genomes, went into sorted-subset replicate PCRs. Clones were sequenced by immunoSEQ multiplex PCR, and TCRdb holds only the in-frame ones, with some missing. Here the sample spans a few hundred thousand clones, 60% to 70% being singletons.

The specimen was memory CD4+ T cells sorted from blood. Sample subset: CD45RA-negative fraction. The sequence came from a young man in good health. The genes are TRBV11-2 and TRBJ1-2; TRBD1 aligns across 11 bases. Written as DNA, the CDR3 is TGTGCCAGCAGCACCGGGACAGGGGGTCCCTATGGCTACACCTTC. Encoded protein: CASSTGTGGPYGYTF.